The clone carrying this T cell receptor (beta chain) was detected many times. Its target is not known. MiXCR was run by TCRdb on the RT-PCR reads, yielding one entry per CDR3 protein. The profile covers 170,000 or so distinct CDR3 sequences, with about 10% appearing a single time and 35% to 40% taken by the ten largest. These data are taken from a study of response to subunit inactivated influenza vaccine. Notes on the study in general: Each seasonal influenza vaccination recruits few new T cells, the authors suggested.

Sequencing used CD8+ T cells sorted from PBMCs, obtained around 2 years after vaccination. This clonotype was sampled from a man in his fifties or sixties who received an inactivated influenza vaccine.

In nucleotides, the CDR3 is TGCAGCTCCCGAAGAGGGGAGGAAGAGACCCAGTACTTC. It is translated as CSSRRGEEETQYF. The V call is TRBV29-1, the J call TRBJ2-5; TRBD2 is a possible D gene (6 bases). Trimming pared 8 bases from V and 3 bases from J, leaving 16 bases between. Germline lookup yields CDR1 SQVTM and CDR2 ANQGSEA. This CDR3 region has 13 residues.